This TCR beta chain is from a study of vaccination effects on CD4 cells after COVID-19. Study-wide findings and caveats: Late post-vaccination samples showed marked contraction of infection- and vaccine-induced clones.

Antigen-specific CD4+ T cells expanded by the ViraFEST assay with viral peptide pools were then sequenced. A 10-day culture period preceded the isolation of CD4+ T cells. Testing of the vaccine recipients showed negative nucleocapsid antibodies and no prior SARS-CoV-2 infection. The table came from immunoSEQ multiplex PCR; TCRdb's copy has only in-frame clones and leaves some out. The sample yields approximately 74,000 clones, 60% to 75% seen once. Concerning this clone itself: What it binds is not known.

Germline assignment: CDR1 SGHTA and CDR2 FQGNSA. The CDR3 length is 14 residues. The V end lost 4 bases, the J end lost 7 bases, and 11 bases lay between the germline ends. The clonotype was recovered from a human donor who received a COVID-19 vaccine. This sample comprised CD4+ T cells from PBMCs cultured with HCoV-NL63 spike peptides, obtained before COVID-19 vaccination. The chain recombines TRBV7-2 with TRBJ1-6; D is possibly TRBD1 (5 bases). CDR3 in amino acids: CASSSKPGNSPLHF. The CDR3 DNA reads as TGTGCCAGCAGCTCAAAGCCAGGGAATTCACCCCTCCACTTT.